This section outlines one T cell receptor beta chain sequence together with its context. The sample belongs to a study of patients and donors after allogeneic stem cell transplantation. The V gene's germline CDR1 is MNHGY and CDR2 SAAAGT. Between the trimmed V and J ends, which lost 7 bases and 0 bases, there was a span of 16 bases. CDR3 length: 16 amino acids. TCRdb reprocessed the RT-PCR reads via MiXCR and lists one record per CDR3 protein. The profile covers approximately 170,000 distinct CDR3 sequences, with roughly 22% appearing a single time and roughly a quarter taken by the ten largest. The chain links TRBV6-8 to TRBJ2-1; TRBD2 is a possible D gene (7 bases). The receptor was derived from a human donor who was either an allogeneic HSCT recipient or a stem cell or donor lymphocyte infusion donor (not recorded which). It is not recorded whose cells these are; they may come from a transplant donor. The specimen sequenced was blood, either unsorted or a sorted T cell fraction (not recorded which). This chain's CDR3 is CASTPEGGPSYNEQFF. In DNA form, the CDR3 reads TGTGCCAGCACCCCAGAGGGGGGGCCCTCCTACAATGAGCAGTTCTTC.